A selection of T cell receptor beta chains follows, all from one sample in a study of identical twins. TCRdb fed the 5' RACE reads into MiXCR, producing one record per CDR3 protein. The top ten clones hold about 0.97% of a sample with 450,000 to 500,000 distinct CDR3 sequences, around 15% of them seen once. This sample also appeared in a second study, on yellow fever vaccine responses in identical twins.

The material sequenced was CD4+ T cells sorted from blood. The receptors derive from a woman aged 18 to 35 in good health. The CDR3 runs from the conserved cysteine through the conserved F or W. The D gene is left open where the match is weak. Clone size is stated in some rows and not others, as once, few, many or a class when expanded.

V,J,D,size,DNA,CDR3
TRBV12-3/TRBV12-4,TRBJ2-7,TRBD2,few,TGTGCCAGCAGTTTAGCGACTAGCGGGATGAGGGAGCAGTACTTC,CASSLATSGMREQYF
TRBV18,TRBJ2-7,TRBD2,-,TGTGCCAGCTCACCCCTCGGGGGGGAGCGCGAGCAGTACTTC,CASSPLGGEREQYF
TRBV12-3/TRBV12-4,TRBJ1-1,-,once,TGTGCCAGCATGCGAGGGTCCTCGGAAGCTTTCTTT,CASMRGSSEAFF
TRBV5-1,TRBJ2-7,TRBD1,-,TGCGCCAGCAGCTTGGCAGGGACAGGAAACTACGAGCAGTACTTC,CASSLAGTGNYEQYF
TRBV2,TRBJ2-5,TRBD2,-,TGTGCCAGCAGTGCAAAGGGACTACTTTCCTGGTACTTC,CASSAKGLLSWYF
TRBV11-2,TRBJ1-5,-,-,TGTGCCAGCAGCCGTACACGAAGCCAGCCCCAGCATTTT,CASSRTRSQPQHF
TRBV20-1,TRBJ2-7,-,-,TGCAGTGCTAGAATGTTGTGGAGGGAGCGGTACGAGCAGTACTTC,CSARMLWRERYEQYF
TRBV4-3,TRBJ2-1,TRBD2,-,TGCGCCAGCAGCCGGGGGGGGGTAGCGGGAATTAATGAGCAGTTCTTC,CASSRGGVAGINEQFF
TRBV7-9,TRBJ1-5,-,-,TGTGCCAGCAGCTTAACGGGGGTCGATCAGCCCCAGCATTTT,CASSLTGVDQPQHF
TRBV15,TRBJ2-1,-,few,TGTGCCACCAGCAGAGATGTCATTCAAGCGGGCCCCTACAATGAGCAGTTCTTC,CATSRDVIQAGPYNEQFF
TRBV7-2,TRBJ1-2,TRBD1,-,TGTGCCAGCAGCTTCGAAAGACAGGGGACGAATGGCTACACCTTC,CASSFERQGTNGYTF
TRBV10-3,TRBJ2-3,TRBD1,many,TGTGCCGTCCGGGACAGGGAGAATAAAAGCACAGATACGCAGTATTTT,CAVRDRENKSTDTQYF
TRBV20-1,TRBJ2-3,TRBD1,-,TGCAGTGCACAAGTCCCCGGGACAGGCACAGATACGCAGTATTTT,CSAQVPGTGTDTQYF
TRBV4-1,TRBJ2-1,-,many,TGCGCCAGCAGCCAATCACGGGGGAGCTCCTACAATGAGCAGTTCTTC,CASSQSRGSSYNEQFF
TRBV28,TRBJ2-7,TRBD1,-,TGTGCCAGCAGAGGGCTCGGGACAGGGCTCTACGAGCAGTACTTC,CASRGLGTGLYEQYF
TRBV7-8,TRBJ2-4,-,few,TGTGCCAGCAGCCTTAGGCCCGCAGGGGCGGGGGCCTTTACCAAAAACATTCAGTACTTC,CASSLRPAGAGAFTKNIQYF
TRBV6-2/TRBV6-3,TRBJ1-6,-,-,TGTGCCAGCAGTTACGGAGTCCGGGACGGCCGCTGGACCCTCCACTTT,CASSYGVRDGRWTLHF
TRBV10-3,TRBJ2-6,-,few,TGTGCCATCAGTCAATACAGTCTCTCTGGGGCCAACGTCCTGACTTTC,CAISQYSLSGANVLTF
TRBV18,TRBJ2-7,-,-,TGTGCCAGCTCACCAATCCGGACGGAGTCCTACGAGCAGTACTTC,CASSPIRTESYEQYF
TRBV4-1,TRBJ2-3,TRBD2,-,TGCGCCAGCAGCAAATTCACTAGCGGGAGGGCCCCAGATACGCAGTATTTT,CASSKFTSGRAPDTQYF
TRBV7-3,TRBJ1-1,-,few,TGTGCCAGCAGCTTTGCGACGAACACTGAAGCTTTCTTT,CASSFATNTEAFF
TRBV7-2,TRBJ2-5,-,-,TGTGCCAGCAGCTTAGATGGGGCGACGCGGGCCCAGTACTTC,CASSLDGATRAQYF
TRBV24-1,TRBJ2-1,-,many,TGTGCCACCAGTGGTGGTACCCCGAATGAGCAGTTCTTC,CATSGGTPNEQFF
TRBV2,TRBJ1-5,-,many,TGTGCCAGCAGTGAATTCCCCGGGACAAGAAATCAGCCCCAGCATTTT,CASSEFPGTRNQPQHF
TRBV28,TRBJ2-7,-,-,TGTGCCATAGCGGGACAGTCGAGCTCCTACGAGCAGTACTTC,CAIAGQSSSYEQYF
TRBV6-1,TRBJ2-7,TRBD1,few,TGTGCCAGCAGTGATCATTTAAGGGACAGGGCACGCTACGAGCAGTACTTC,CASSDHLRDRARYEQYF
TRBV10-3,TRBJ2-7,-,-,TGTGCCATCAGTGAAAAGGGATCCTACGAGCAGTACTTC,CAISEKGSYEQYF
TRBV7-2,TRBJ2-3,-,few,TGTGCCAGCGGCGAGTCCACAGATACGCAGTATTTT,CASGESTDTQYF
TRBV19,TRBJ2-1,TRBD1,few,TGTGCCAGTAGTATCACAGGGGGCACTGAGCAGTTCTTC,CASSITGGTEQFF
TRBV12-3/TRBV12-4,TRBJ2-4,-,many,TGTGCCAGCAGCCCGACAGACCTAGCCAAAAACATTCAGTACTTC,CASSPTDLAKNIQYF
TRBV11-2,TRBJ2-7,TRBD2,-,TGTGCCAGCAGCTTAGGGTCTAGCGGGAGACCGGGCGCTAACGAGCAGTACTTC,CASSLGSSGRPGANEQYF
TRBV6-1,TRBJ1-2,-,few,TGTGCCAGCAGATGGTTGTCCTATGGCTACACCTTC,CASRWLSYGYTF
TRBV3-1,TRBJ2-1,TRBD2,many,TGTGCCAGCAGCCAAGAGGGAGGGTATAGATACAATGAGCAGTTCTTC,CASSQEGGYRYNEQFF
TRBV29-1,TRBJ2-7,-,-,TGCAGCTCGGACGGGGACAATCCGGGGGAGCAGTACTTC,CSSDGDNPGEQYF
TRBV28,TRBJ2-5,-,-,TGTGCCAGCAGTTTCCCCGGGATCTTACAAGAGACCCAGTACTTC,CASSFPGILQETQYF
TRBV28,TRBJ2-3,TRBD2,-,TGTGCCAGCAGTTTAGCTAGCGGGAGCGGAGATACGCAGTATTTT,CASSLASGSGDTQYF
TRBV6-1,TRBJ1-1,-,few,TGTGCCAGCAGGCGCAGGGTTATGAACACTGAAGCTTTCTTT,CASRRRVMNTEAFF
TRBV11-2,TRBJ1-3,TRBD1,few,TGTGCCAGCAGCTTATTATTGGGGGTAGGGGGCCTCTCCTCTGGAAACACCATATATTTT,CASSLLLGVGGLSSGNTIYF
TRBV2,TRBJ2-3,TRBD2,many,TGTGCCAGCAGTGGGGGGGGTCCTAGCACAGATACGCAGTATTTT,CASSGGGPSTDTQYF
TRBV12-3/TRBV12-4,TRBJ1-5,TRBD1,many,TGTGCCAGCAGCCCGGACAGGGCGGACAATCAGCCCCAGCATTTT,CASSPDRADNQPQHF
TRBV6-1,TRBJ2-2,TRBD1,few,TGTGCCAGCAGCACTGGACAGGCGTACACCGGGGAGCTGTTTTTT,CASSTGQAYTGELFF